This T cell receptor (beta chain) was recorded in a study of beta chain features in type 1 diabetes. One heparinised draw of blood, averaging about 120 mL, came from each donor. Sorted CD4+ subsets: naive, central memory, regulatory, stem cell-like memory (CD45RO/CCR7/CD25/CD127/CD95/CD27 panel). Trimming took off 0 bases at V and 6 bases at J, with 5 bases between the two ends. CDR1 GTSNPN and CDR2 SVGIG come from the germline V gene (reference sequence). The CDR3 runs to 11 residues. To note about this clone: What it recognizes is unknown. The sample holds other DNA sequences that translate to the same CDR3.

What was sequenced were expressed TCRB transcripts, since all of the isolated RNA had been reverse transcribed. The average read count of naive, central memory and regulatory T cell samples was several million. Clones were sequenced by immunoSEQ multiplex PCR, and TCRdb holds only the in-frame ones, with some missing. The sample holds over 650,000 clones; about 14% are singletons and the top ten take nearly 0.04%. Whole-study results and caveats: Moderate yet significant TCRB CDR3 shortening was seen in Type 1 diabetes patients in all four CD4+ subsets. For type 1 diabetes patients, VDJ junctions showed fewer insertions and more deletions.

The receptor comes from a man younger than 35 with type 1 diabetes. This sequence joins TRBV30 and TRBJ1-2, with D uncertain. Sequencing input: naive CD4+ T cells from blood. CDR3 protein: CAWSVWDGYTF. CDR3 nucleotide sequence: TGTGCCTGGAGTGTATGGGATGGCTACACCTTC. Variable domain in full (rest from reference TRBV30 and TRBJ1-2): SQTIHQWPATLVQPVGSPLSLECTVEGTSNPNLYWYRQAAGRGLQLLFYSVGIGQISSEVPQNLSASRPQDRQFILSSKKLLLSDSGFYLCAWSVWDGYTFGSGTRLTVV.